One and the same sample provided the 22 T cell receptor beta chains below, sequenced in a study of TIL therapy for anti-PD-1-resistant metastatic lung cancer. This was the immunoSEQ v3 assay. Repertoires were generated with immunoSEQ multiplex PCR, while TCRdb's copy carries only in-frame clones and drops some. The repertoire holds approximately 20,000 clones, with 75% to 80% as singletons. Time point meaning: pre-treatment sample, taken before nivolumab and TIL therapy. This specimen was blood, taken at baseline. These receptors originate from a person aged 25-85 years with non-small cell lung cancer.

CDR3 bases: TGTGCCAGCAGTTTATTCAGGGGATTCGACGAGCAGTACTTC. The encoded protein is CASSLFRGFDEQYF. V and J are TRBV27 and TRBJ2-7; the D gene is possibly TRBD1 (6 bases). V lost 1 base and J lost 5, with 12 bases in between. Germline CDR1 and CDR2: MNHEY and SMNVEV (reference sequence). The CDR3 extends over 14 amino acids.

J is TRBJ2-1 and V is TRBV7-2; D possibly uses TRBD1 or TRBD2 (6 bases each). Trimming took off 6 bases at V and 0 bases at J, with 15 bases between the two ends. CDR1 SGHTA and CDR2 FQGNSA come from the germline V gene. This CDR3 is built from 16 residues. CDR3 protein: CASRSGALPSYNEQFF. CDR3 bases: TGTGCCAGCAGATCGGGGGCCTTGCCCTCCTACAATGAGCAGTTCTTC.

J is TRBJ1-1 and V is TRBV25-1; possibly TRBD1 for D (5 bases). The CDR3 length is 13 residues. Germline lookup yields CDR1 MGHDK and CDR2 SYGVNS. V was clipped by 4 bases and J by 8 bases, with 14 bases between them. CDR3 loop: CASSVRQGYEAFF. DNA of the CDR3: TGTGCCAGCAGTGTGAGGCAGGGATACGAAGCTTTCTTT.

J is TRBJ1-1 and V is TRBV19, with a possible D match to TRBD1 (5 bases). CDR1 and CDR2 from the germline V gene are LNHDA and SQIVND (reference sequence). With 3 bases removed from V and 0 bases from J, the gap between germline ends came to 8 bases. CDR3 length: 14 amino acids. The CDR3 DNA is TGTGCCAGTAGTATTACAGGAATGAACACTGAAGCTTTCTTT. Translated: CASSITGMNTEAFF.

Only a few counts were recorded for this clone. The genes are TRBV4-2 and TRBJ1-1; a possible D gene is TRBD1 (6 bases). Trimming took 8 bases from V and 0 from J, leaving 10 bases between them. Germline CDR1 reads LGHNA; CDR2 reads YNFKEQ. The CDR3 covers 13 residues. The CDR3 sequence is CASGGTLNTEAFF. The CDR3 DNA follows: TGTGCCAGCGGGGGCACATTGAACACTGAAGCTTTCTTT.

This clone showed up just once. Written as DNA, the CDR3 is TGTGCCAGCAGTGCCCCGGGGGGACTAACATCAGATACGCAGTATTTT. As protein: CASSAPGGLTSDTQYF. This chain uses TRBV2 with TRBJ2-3; 7 bases are shared with TRBD2. The germline V gene has CDR1 SNHLY and CDR2 FYNNEI. CDR3 length: 16 amino acids. With 4 bases clipped from V and 4 bases from J, the junction kept 11 bases outside the gene matches.

This sequence joins TRBV5-4 and TRBJ2-7; no clear D. Trimming took 4 bases from V and 3 from J, leaving 8 bases between them. The CDR3 has 12 residues. The V gene's germline CDR1 is SGHNT and CDR2 YYREEE (reference sequence). CDR3 loop: CASSIDFYEQYF. CDR3 nucleotide sequence: TGTGCCAGCAGCATCGACTTCTACGAGCAGTACTTC.

The chain carries TRBV4-2 and TRBJ2-7, with D tentatively TRBD1 (6 bases). There are 18 residues in the CDR3. The V end was cut by 0 bases, the J end by 3 bases, with 21 bases between. The germline gives CDR1 LGHNA, CDR2 YNFKEQ. The CDR3: CASSQDPGRWTAVYEQYF. CDR3 coding DNA: TGTGCCAGCAGCCAAGATCCGGGTAGGTGGACAGCAGTCTACGAGCAGTACTTC.

The gene calls are TRBV5-6 and TRBJ1-6, with no clear D. This CDR3 contains 13 residues. Germline V gene sequence: CDR1 SGHDT, CDR2 YYEEEE. V was clipped by 2 bases and J by 10 bases, with 10 bases between them. The CDR3 region has the DNA TGTGCCAGCAGCTTCGGACTCGCATCACCCCTCCACTTT. It yields the protein CASSFGLASPLHF.

This clone has only one observation. The chain links TRBV6-2 or TRBV6-3 to TRBJ1-2, with unresolved D. CDR1 and CDR2 (germline): MNHEY, SVGEGT. With 4 bases removed from V and 4 bases from J, the gap between germline ends came to 13 bases. The CDR3 is made up of 14 amino acids. The CDR3 nucleotides read TGTGCCAGCAGTTCCCACCGTGGCACCTATGGCTACACCTTC. Protein: CASSSHRGTYGYTF.

V is TRBV28 and J is TRBJ2-5; 8 positions match TRBD2. The CDR3 spans 15 residues. Germline V gene lookup returns CDR1 MDHEN and CDR2 SYDVKM. V lost 4 bases, J lost 5 bases, and 9 bases stayed unmatched. The CDR3 region is CASSSGTRASETQYF. CDR3 nucleotide sequence: TGTGCCAGCAGTTCCGGGACTAGGGCCTCCGAGACCCAGTACTTC.

The chain employs TRBV7-3 and TRBJ2-3; 14 bases are a match to TRBD2. Germline trimming cut 0 bases from V and 3 bases from J; bases unmatched to any gene: 8. The CDR3 is 19 amino acids. CDR1 and CDR2 from the germline V gene are SGHTA and FQGTGA. The CDR3 region is CASSLTATSGGAATDTQYF. For the CDR3, the DNA is TGTGCCAGCAGCTTAACAGCGACTAGCGGGGGGGCCGCGACAGATACGCAGTATTTT.

The chain has TRBV7-8 and TRBJ2-7; 8 bases line up with TRBD2. With V trimmed by 5 bases and J by 6 bases, 15 bases remained unmatched. The germline V gene encodes CDR1 SGHVS and CDR2 FQNEAQ. The CDR3 runs 16 residues. For the CDR3, the DNA is TGTGCCAGCAGCCTAACCCCCGGGACTAGAGTAGGCGAGCAGTACTTC. Translated, it gives CASSLTPGTRVGEQYF. Full variable domain (outside the CDR3, taken from reference TRBV7-8 and TRBJ2-7): GAGVSQSPRYKVAKRGQDVALRCDPISGHVSLFWYQQALGQGPEFLTYFQNEAQLDKSGLPSDRFFAERPEGSVSTLKIQRTQQEDSAVYLCASSLTPGTRVGEQYFGPGTRLTVT.

The V and J genes are TRBV9 and TRBJ2-7; D possibly uses TRBD1 or TRBD2 (5 bases each). V was shortened by 7 bases and J by 4 bases, with 21 bases between the two germline ends. CDR3 length equals 15 residues. CDR1 and CDR2 from the germline V gene are SGDLS and YYNGEE. CDR3 nucleotide sequence: TGTGCCAGCGGAGCATTCGGGGCCCCCCAATACGAGCAGTACTTC. This sequence encodes CASGAFGAPQYEQYF.

The V call is TRBV10-3, the J call TRBJ1-3; 7 bases map to TRBD1. CDR3 length: 13 amino acids. With 11 bases clipped from V and 7 bases from J, the junction kept 11 bases outside the gene matches. CDR1 ENHRY and CDR2 SYGVKD come from the germline V gene. CDR3 in DNA: TGTGCCCAACAGGGGTCTTTTGGGAACACCATATATTTT. Translated: CAQQGSFGNTIYF.

The chain is built from TRBV28 and TRBJ2-3, with D possibly being TRBD2 (5 bases). CDR3 size: 14 residues. Germline CDR1 MDHEN, CDR2 SYDVKM. Trimming shortened V by 2 bases and J by 1 base, and 7 bases separated the two germline ends. CDR3 coding DNA: TGTGCCAGCAGTTTACGGGGTGGCACAGATACGCAGTATTTT. Translated, it gives CASSLRGGTDTQYF.

The gene calls are TRBV5-1 and TRBJ1-5; no definite D call. The ends were cut back, 0 bases at V and 4 bases at J, with 11 bases in the middle. Germline CDR1 reads SGHRS; CDR2 reads YFSETQ. The length of the CDR3 is 15 residues. CDR3 coding DNA: TGCGCCAGCAGCTTGGATGGGCAAGGAAATCAGCCCCAGCATTTT. Translated: CASSLDGQGNQPQHF.

This clone has just a few counts. The chain uses TRBV7-2 and TRBJ1-1; D unresolved. Germline loops: CDR1 SGHTA, CDR2 FQGNSA. Trimming shortened V by 2 bases and J by 5 bases, and 9 bases separated the two germline ends. This CDR3 has 13 amino acids. CDR3: CASSLLPITEAFF. As DNA, the CDR3 is TGTGCCAGCAGCTTACTTCCCATAACTGAAGCTTTCTTT.

The rearrangement uses TRBV28 and TRBJ2-7; D unresolved. The V end lost 4 bases, the J end lost 1 base, and 11 bases lay between the germline ends. CDR3 length equals 14 residues. Germline CDR1 and CDR2: MDHEN and SYDVKM. CDR3 nucleotide sequence: TGTGCCAGCAGTTCCCGGGTCCAGTCCTACGAGCAGTACTTC. Encoded protein: CASSSRVQSYEQYF. The complete variable domain, with remaining parts taken from reference TRBV28 and TRBJ2-7, reads DVKVTQSSRYLVKRTGEKVFLECVQDMDHENMFWYRQDPGLGLRLIYFSYDVKMKEKGDIPEGYSVSREKKERFSLILESASTNQTSMYLCASSSRVQSYEQYFGPGTRLTVT.

This clone was detected only a few times. The rearrangement uses TRBV11-3 and TRBJ1-1; D is undetermined. V was pared by 0 bases and J by 1 base, with 3 bases between. Per germline, CDR1 SGHNT and CDR2 YENEEA. The CDR3 spans 13 residues. CDR3 DNA sequence: TGTGCCAGCAGCTTAGATCGGAACACTGAAGCTTTCTTT. This codes for CASSLDRNTEAFF.

The V and J genes are TRBV19 and TRBJ2-3; D not certain. The V gene lost 0 bases and the J gene lost 5 bases, with 9 bases spanning the gap. This CDR3 region has 14 residues. Germline loops: CDR1 LNHDA, CDR2 SQIVND (reference sequence). The CDR3 loop reads CASSIDRLKDTQYF. In DNA form, the CDR3 reads TGTGCCAGTAGTATAGATCGGCTAAAAGATACGCAGTATTTT.

V usage is TRBV5-1 and J usage is TRBJ2-7; D unclear. V lost 5 bases, J lost 1 base, and 16 bases lay in between. The CDR3 extends over 15 amino acids. Germline lookup yields CDR1 SGHRS and CDR2 YFSETQ. CDR3 amino acids: CASSSGRTLSYEQYF. The CDR3 nucleotides read TGCGCCAGCAGTTCCGGGCGAACCCTTTCCTACGAGCAGTACTTC.